This T cell receptor (beta chain) was profiled in a study of cytomegalovirus exposure and HLA in healthy donors. Sequenced by immunoSEQ multiplex PCR; TCRdb stores in-frame clones only, minus some. The sample holds over 65,000 clones, around 94% seen once. Points on this clone: A junction end diverges from the germline sequence, so it may reflect a read error.

The CDR3 consists of 14 residues. Per germline, CDR1 SSHAT and CDR2 FNYEAQ (reference sequence). This receptor was identified in a woman under 30 in good health and CMV-seropositive. The specimen sequenced was PBMCs. The rearrangement uses TRBV7-7 and TRBJ2-1; TRBD2 agrees at 7 bases. CDR3 DNA: TGTGCTAGCAGCTTAGAGGTTCCGGGGGGTGAGCAGTTCTTC. Translation gives CASSLEVPGGEQFF.